This T cell receptor beta chain was recorded in a study of T-cell reconstitution after alpha-beta-depleted transplantation in children. Losses at the gene ends were 3 bases for V and 6 bases for J; bases not matched to a gene: 6. The CDR3 is 15 residues long. The authors prepared the TCRbeta library with unique molecular identifiers. TCRdb analysed the PCR reads with MiXCR anew, one entry per CDR3 protein. The sample has approximately 210,000 distinct CDR3 sequences; roughly 15% are singletons. This sequence joins TRBV12-3 or TRBV12-4 and TRBJ2-1, with 9 bases aligning to TRBD2. The sequences come from PBMCs, mostly from graft donor cells, collected 360 days after TCRalphabeta/CD19-depleted stem cell transplant. This receptor was taken from a male patient under 10 years old who had a stem cell transplant for acute lymphoblastic leukemia, so the T cells may come from the graft donor. In nucleotides, the CDR3 is TGTGCCAGCAGTTTCCCAGCGGGGGGCCGCAATGAGCAGTTCTTC. Translating it yields CASSFPAGGRNEQFF.